This TCR beta chain was found in a study of OX40 agonist ivuxolimab in advanced cancers. Some background on the complete study: Ivuxolimab was an agonistic, fully human IgG2 monoclonal antibody directed against OX40 (CD134), a costimulatory receptor. The monotherapy dose-escalation portion (N of about 50 patients) of the phase I ivuxolimab trial is reported in the paper. In the dose-escalation cohort, 70% to 85% of patients were male, and the mean age was approximately 64 years, with a range of roughly 20 to 85. Patients were allowed to have had prior anti-PD-1, anti-PD-L1 or anti-CTLA-4 therapy, and around two fifths of the dose-escalation patients had been treated with checkpoint inhibitors. The purpose of peripheral TCRbeta sequencing was to test whether ivuxolimab changed TCR sequence diversity and led to clonal T-cell expansion. Intravenous ivuxolimab was administered to patients every 2 weeks at six dose levels: 0.01, 0.1, 0.3, 1.5, 3 and 10 mg/kg. Three dose-escalation patients achieved partial responses, one with hepatocellular carcinoma and two with cutaneous melanoma. Among the roughly 52 dose-escalation patients, roughly 20 had hepatocellular carcinoma, roughly 15 melanoma, 9 renal cell carcinoma and 9 head and neck cancer.

The cysteine opens and the phenylalanine closes a CDR3 of 10 amino acids. Kept here is only the CDR3 DNA, which spans 30 bases and is read in frame from base 1. In the germline V gene (reference sequence), CDR1 corresponds to DFQATT and CDR2 to SNEGSKA. From V the trimming removes 5 bases and from J it removes 13 bases, while the gene matches leave 7 bases of the junction unaccounted for. Details on this clone: It has no known antigen specificity. The record has no base qualities; no much larger clone is one base away.

Patients with a history of autoimmune disease or receiving systemic immunosuppression were excluded from the trial. In every dose cohort, peripheral blood was drawn for TCR sequencing at baseline, cycle 4 day 1, and cycle 7 day 1. The samples were taken from a phase I, first-in-human, multicenter, open-label dose-escalation trial of ivuxolimab. Adults with locally advanced or metastatic head and neck squamous cell, hepatocellular, melanoma or renal cell carcinoma were enrolled in the trial. Before TCR sequencing, CD4+ and CD8+ T cells were separately sorted from peripheral blood. Study-level results and caveats: At doses from 0.1 to 3.0 mg/kg, clonal expansion was seen in both CD4+ and CD8+ blood T cells between baseline and week 6. The antigen specificity of the peripheral T cells that underwent clonal expansion was not determined. Low levels of normalized T-cell clonal expansion were also shown by some nonresponding patients. After ivuxolimab, more expanded clones were found on average in CD8+ T cells than in CD4+ T cells. In the 0.1-3.0 mg/kg groups, partial responders were among the patients with the lowest normalized peripheral clonal expansion, particularly in CD8+ T cells.

For sequencing of the TCRbeta CDR3 region, genomic DNA was extracted from the sorted cells. The immunoSEQ Assay was used to sequence the TCRbeta CDR3 regions. What TCRdb holds here is the immuneACCESS table cut down to in-frame rearrangements. Part of the clones is not present; checked against another copy, under half of the missing clones reflect an unresolved V gene, and the others are unexplained. Recorded for this sample are about 60,000 clones; about 90% of them occurred a single time. The ten largest clonotypes hold 25% of the sample. The sequence derives from an adult with an advanced solid tumor such as melanoma, head and neck, liver or kidney cancer. The V and J segments used are TRBV20-1 and TRBJ1-2; TRBD1 matches 7 bases in the middle. Sequenced here: CD4+ or CD8+ T cells sorted from blood, sampled in a trial of the OX40 agonist ivuxolimab. For the CDR3, the sequence is CSARTGPLTF. The nucleotide sequence reads TGCAGTGCTCGGACAGGTCCTCTCACCTTC.